This T cell receptor (beta chain) is from a study of T cells in Graves' hyperthyroidism and ophthalmopathy. Study observations and caveats: Stable hyperthyroidism and ophthalmopathy were separated using 13 V-J signatures. Blood shared most expanded thyroid clonotypes above 0.001.

Ophthalmopathy patients showed a Clinical Activity Score of at least 3, NOSPECS grade of at least 4 and duration under 3 months. Used for diagnoses were clinical symptoms, serum thyroxine and TRAb, thyroid ultrasound and orbital computed tomography. The TCR beta CDR3 regions underwent amplification using RNA transcripts as the source. During a first-round RT-PCR of the TCR CDR3, the HTBI primer set was used. TCRdb used MiXCR to reprocess the multiplex PCR reads, holding one entry per CDR3 protein. The sample holds under 400,000 distinct CDR3 sequences, around 15% seen once. Of note for this clonotype: Its antigen is not identified.

V was pared by 1 base and J by 6 bases, with 9 bases of the junction left unmatched. Germline-derived CDR1 and CDR2 are DFQATT and SNEGSKA (reference sequence). This CDR3 contains 16 residues. V is TRBV20-1 and J is TRBJ2-3; TRBD1 matches 11 bases. The clonotype originates from a woman aged 60-75 years with Graves' ophthalmopathy. Specimen: blood. This chain's CDR3 is CSARGMGQGGVDTQYF. CDR3 sequence (DNA): TGCAGTGCTAGAGGGATGGGACAGGGGGGTGTGGATACGCAGTATTTT.